This T cell receptor beta chain was identified during a study of immune cell composition in non-small cell lung cancer. The CDR3 has 16 residues. The trim removed 4 bases at V and 2 bases at J, leaving 8 bases unmatched. Germline lookup yields CDR1 LGHNA and CDR2 YNFKEQ. Concerning this clone itself: Its antigen is undetermined.

Findings and caveats of the study: Tumour TCR-beta clonality showed no significant link to smoking pack-years. Clones >0.5% enriched in tumour were rarer in adenocarcinoma (around 33%) than squamous (approximately 75%).

The data were produced by immunoSEQ multiplex PCR, yet TCRdb's version contains in-frame clones alone and is incomplete. The repertoire includes roughly 2,500 clones, approximately 81% of them detected once, and roughly a fifth sits in the top ten. Sequencing used lung tumor tissue. The J gene is TRBJ1-3, the V gene TRBV4-2, with 7 bases matching TRBD1. This TCR was sampled from a human donor with non-small cell lung cancer. CDR3 in DNA: TGTGCCAGCAGCCTGACCGACAGGGCGGCTGGAAACACCATATATTTT. It is translated as CASSLTDRAAGNTIYF.